The TCR beta chain described here comes from a study of identical twins. TCRdb reanalysed the 5' RACE reads using MiXCR and keeps one entry per CDR3 protein. The repertoire holds approximately 670,000 distinct CDR3 sequences, with roughly 6.2% as singletons. Germline assignment: CDR1 MGHDK and CDR2 SYGVNS. This CDR3 contains 13 residues. V gave up 4 bases and J gave up 3 bases; unmatched junction bases: 3. The rearrangement links TRBV25-1 to TRBJ2-7; 7 nucleotides line up with TRBD1. Sequenced: naive T cells sorted from blood. The clonotype was recovered from a man aged 18 to 29 in good health. CDR3 sequence: CASSGPGGYEQYF. The CDR3 nucleotides read TGTGCCAGCAGTGGACCAGGGGGCTACGAGCAGTACTTC.